This T cell receptor beta chain was documented in a study of cytomegalovirus exposure and HLA in healthy donors. V was clipped by 7 bases and J by 5 bases, with 12 bases between them. Germline loops: CDR1 SNHLY, CDR2 FYNNEI. The CDR3 loop spans 12 amino acids. Generated by immunoSEQ multiplex PCR, the TCRdb table keeps only in-frame clones and is missing some. Of 110,000 to 150,000 clones in the sample, around 93% are singletons; the top ten hold less than 2%. This clone was seen once. Sequencing was performed on PBMCs. The genes are TRBV2 and TRBJ2-7; D is ambiguous. This TCR was sampled from a man aged 18 to 30 in good health and CMV-seropositive. CDR3 sequence: CASTFGWDEQYF. As DNA, the CDR3 is TGTGCCAGCACCTTCGGGTGGGACGAGCAGTACTTC.